This T cell receptor beta chain was sequenced in a study of Graves' ophthalmopathy and Graves' hyperthyroidism. In the case of this clonotype: It is unclear where the CDR3 begins or ends on the DNA, so no DNA is shown, and the CDR3 is as TCRdb lists it.

Germline values: CDR1 MGHDK, CDR2 SYGVNS. The CDR3 length is 23 residues, termini included. The authors amplified TCR beta CDR3 regions, and they did so from RNA transcripts for repertoire sequencing. RT-PCR in the first round used HTBI primers; a second-round multiplex PCR followed. TCRdb re-analysed the multiplex PCR reads in MiXCR, keeping a single row per CDR3 protein. This sample has around 520,000 distinct CDR3 sequences, with less than 45% found just once. The clonotype comes from an adult man with Graves' hyperthyroidism. Sequencing was done on a sample of peripheral blood or thyroid tissue (not recorded which). The chain joins TRBV25-1 to TRBJ1-1; TRBD1, the table's D call, lacks a check against the DNA. The CDR3 reads CASSQTSVYFCAIRDTGYTEAFF.